This T cell receptor (beta chain) was observed in a study of blood T cell repertoires in COVID-19. Overall study context: Italy, Spain and the United States were the sources of the convalescent and acute COVID-19 samples.

V lost 5 bases, J lost 2 bases, and 2 bases lay in between. Germline CDR1 is LNHDA and CDR2 is SQIVND (reference sequence). This CDR3 is built from 11 residues. Original processing methods: Reference gene primer amplification in the assay estimated nucleated cell counts. Only in-frame clones appear in the TCRdb table, and some are missing; sequencing was by immunoSEQ multiplex PCR. V, J and clone size are those of that table, while D and trimming were read from the DNA. The sample includes approximately 22,000 clones, over 80% of them seen just once. The receptor's source is an elderly man with active or convalescent COVID-19. What was sequenced was peripheral blood. The chain links TRBV19 to TRBJ2-3; D is unresolved. The CDR3 reads CASSHTDTQYF. CDR3 nucleotide sequence: TGTGCCAGTAGTCACACAGATACGCAGTATTTT.